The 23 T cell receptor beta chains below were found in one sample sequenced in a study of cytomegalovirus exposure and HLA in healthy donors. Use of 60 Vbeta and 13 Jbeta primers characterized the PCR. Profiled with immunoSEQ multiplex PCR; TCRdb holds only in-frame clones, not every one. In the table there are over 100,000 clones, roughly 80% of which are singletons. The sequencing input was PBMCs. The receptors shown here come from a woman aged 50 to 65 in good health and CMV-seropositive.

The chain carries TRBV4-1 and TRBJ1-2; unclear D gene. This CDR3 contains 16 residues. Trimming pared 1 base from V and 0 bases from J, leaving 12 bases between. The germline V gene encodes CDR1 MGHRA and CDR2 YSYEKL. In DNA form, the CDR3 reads TGCGCCAGCAGCCAAGTTTCCAACAGTCCTAACTATGGCTACACCTTC. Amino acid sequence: CASSQVSNSPNYGYTF.

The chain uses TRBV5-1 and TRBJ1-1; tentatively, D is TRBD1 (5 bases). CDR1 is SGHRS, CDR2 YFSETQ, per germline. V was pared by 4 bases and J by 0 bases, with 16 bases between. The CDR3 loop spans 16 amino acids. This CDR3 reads CASSPDRPPLNTEAFF. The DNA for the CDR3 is TGCGCCAGCAGCCCAGACAGACCCCCTTTGAACACTGAAGCTTTCTTT.

The CDR3 here is CASSLRQVGELFF. Here the CDR3 DNA reads TGTGCCAGCAGCCTAAGGCAGGTCGGCGAACTGTTTTTT. V is TRBV28 and J is TRBJ1-4; D is undetermined. In germline, CDR1 is MDHEN, CDR2 SYDVKM. CDR3 length: 13 residues. Deletions cut 6 bases from V and 12 bases from J, with 17 bases between.

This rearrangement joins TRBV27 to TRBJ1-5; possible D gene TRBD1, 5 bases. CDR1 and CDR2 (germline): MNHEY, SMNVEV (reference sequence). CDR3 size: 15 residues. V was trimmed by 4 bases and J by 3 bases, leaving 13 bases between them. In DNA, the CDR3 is TGTGCCAGCAGTTCGGACATATCACCCAATCAGCCCCAGCATTTT. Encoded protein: CASSSDISPNQPQHF.

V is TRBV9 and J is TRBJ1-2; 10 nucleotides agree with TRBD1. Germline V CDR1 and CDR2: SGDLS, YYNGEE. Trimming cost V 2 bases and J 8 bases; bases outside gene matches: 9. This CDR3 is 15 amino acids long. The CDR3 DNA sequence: TGTGCCAGCAGCGTGGGACAGGGGATTCAATGGGGCTACACCTTC. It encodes CASSVGQGIQWGYTF.

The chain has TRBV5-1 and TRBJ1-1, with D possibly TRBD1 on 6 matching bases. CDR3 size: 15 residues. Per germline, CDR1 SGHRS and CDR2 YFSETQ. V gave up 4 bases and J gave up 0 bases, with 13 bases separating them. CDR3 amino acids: CASSNGQNLNTEAFF. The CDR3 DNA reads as TGCGCCAGCAGCAACGGACAGAATTTGAACACTGAAGCTTTCTTT.

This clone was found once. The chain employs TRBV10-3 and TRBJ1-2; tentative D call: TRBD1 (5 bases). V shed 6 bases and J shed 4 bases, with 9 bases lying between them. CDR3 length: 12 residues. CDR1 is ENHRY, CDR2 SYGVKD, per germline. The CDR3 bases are TGTGCCATCAGCAGGGAGGGCTATGGCTACACCTTC. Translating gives CAISREGYGYTF.

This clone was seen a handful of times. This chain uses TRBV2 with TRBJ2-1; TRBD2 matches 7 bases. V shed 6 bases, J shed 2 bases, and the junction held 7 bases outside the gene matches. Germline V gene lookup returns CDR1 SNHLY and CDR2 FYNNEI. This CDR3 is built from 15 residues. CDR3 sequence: CASSISSGPYNEQFF. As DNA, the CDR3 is TGTGCCAGCAGCATCTCTAGCGGCCCCTACAATGAGCAGTTCTTC.

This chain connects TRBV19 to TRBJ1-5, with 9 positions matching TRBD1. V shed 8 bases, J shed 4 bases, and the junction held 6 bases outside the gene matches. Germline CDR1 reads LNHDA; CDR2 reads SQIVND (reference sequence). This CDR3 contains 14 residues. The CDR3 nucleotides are TGTGCCAGTCTTTCCGGACAGGGGAATCAGCCCCAGCATTTT. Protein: CASLSGQGNQPQHF.

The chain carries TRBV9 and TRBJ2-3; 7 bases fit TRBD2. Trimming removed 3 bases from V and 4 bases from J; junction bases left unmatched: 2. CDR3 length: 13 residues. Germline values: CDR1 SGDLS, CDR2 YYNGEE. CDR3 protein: CASSALASDTQYF. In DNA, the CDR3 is TGTGCCAGCAGCGCACTAGCGTCAGATACGCAGTATTTT.

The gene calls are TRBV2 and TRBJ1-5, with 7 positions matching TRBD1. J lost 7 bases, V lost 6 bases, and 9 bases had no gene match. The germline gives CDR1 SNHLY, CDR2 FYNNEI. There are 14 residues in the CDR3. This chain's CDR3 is CASRERQGGQPQHF. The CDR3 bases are TGTGCCAGCAGGGAAAGACAGGGTGGGCAGCCCCAGCATTTT.

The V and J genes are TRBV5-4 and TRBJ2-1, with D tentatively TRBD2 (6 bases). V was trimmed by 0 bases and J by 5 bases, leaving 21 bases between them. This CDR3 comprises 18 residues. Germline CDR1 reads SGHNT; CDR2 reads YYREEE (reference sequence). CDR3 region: CASSLAPSSVTYHNEQFF. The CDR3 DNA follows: TGTGCCAGCAGCTTGGCCCCTTCTAGCGTAACGTACCACAATGAGCAGTTCTTC. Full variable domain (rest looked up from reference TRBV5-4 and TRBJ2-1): ETGVTQSPTHLIKTRGQQVTLRCSSQSGHNTVSWYQQALGQGPQFIFQYYREEENGRGNFPPRFSGLQFPNYSSELNVNALELDDSALYLCASSLAPSSVTYHNEQFFGPGTRLTVL.

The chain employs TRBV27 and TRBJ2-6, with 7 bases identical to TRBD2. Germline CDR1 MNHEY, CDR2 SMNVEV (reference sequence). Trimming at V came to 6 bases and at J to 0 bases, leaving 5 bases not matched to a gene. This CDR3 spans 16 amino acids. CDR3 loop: CASSRAGSSGANVLTF. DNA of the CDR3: TGTGCCAGCAGCCGAGCGGGAAGCTCTGGGGCCAACGTCCTGACTTTC.

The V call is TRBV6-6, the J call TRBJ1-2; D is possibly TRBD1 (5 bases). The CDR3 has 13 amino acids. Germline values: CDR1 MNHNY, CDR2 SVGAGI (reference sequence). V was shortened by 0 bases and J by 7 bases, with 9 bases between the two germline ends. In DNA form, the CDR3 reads TGTGCCAGCAGTTACTCCCTTAGGGGTGGCTACACCTTC. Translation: CASSYSLRGGYTF.

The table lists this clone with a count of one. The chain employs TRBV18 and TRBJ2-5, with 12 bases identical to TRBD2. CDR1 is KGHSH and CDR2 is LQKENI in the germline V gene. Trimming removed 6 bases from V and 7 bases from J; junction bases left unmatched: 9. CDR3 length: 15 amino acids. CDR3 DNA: TGTGCCAGCTCCTGGACTAGCGGGGCCCGGGGGACCCAGTACTTC. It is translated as CASSWTSGARGTQYF.

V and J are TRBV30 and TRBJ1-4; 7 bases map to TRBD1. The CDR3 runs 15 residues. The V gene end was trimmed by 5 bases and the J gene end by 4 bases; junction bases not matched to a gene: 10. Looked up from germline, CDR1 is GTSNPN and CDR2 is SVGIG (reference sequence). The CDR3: CAWGGKGQHNEKLFF. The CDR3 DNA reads TGTGCCTGGGGAGGGAAGGGACAGCATAATGAAAAACTGTTTTTT.

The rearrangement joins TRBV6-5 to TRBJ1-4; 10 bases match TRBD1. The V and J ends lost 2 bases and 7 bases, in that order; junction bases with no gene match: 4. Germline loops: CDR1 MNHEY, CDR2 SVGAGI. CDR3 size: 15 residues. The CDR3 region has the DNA TGTGCCAGCAGTTACGTCGGGGACAGGGGTGAAAAACTGTTTTTT. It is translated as CASSYVGDRGEKLFF.

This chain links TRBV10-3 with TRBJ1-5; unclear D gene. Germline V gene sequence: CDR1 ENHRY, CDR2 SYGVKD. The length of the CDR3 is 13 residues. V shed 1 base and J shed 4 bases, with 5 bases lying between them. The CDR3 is CAISEYGNQPQHF. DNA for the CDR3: TGTGCCATCAGTGAGTACGGGAATCAGCCCCAGCATTTT.

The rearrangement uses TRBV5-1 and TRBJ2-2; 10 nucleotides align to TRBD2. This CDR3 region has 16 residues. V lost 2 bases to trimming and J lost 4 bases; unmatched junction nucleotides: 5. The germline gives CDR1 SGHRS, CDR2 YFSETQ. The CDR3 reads CASSLPSGSGTGELFF. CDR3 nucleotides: TGCGCCAGCAGCTTACCTAGCGGGAGTGGCACCGGGGAGCTGTTTTTT.

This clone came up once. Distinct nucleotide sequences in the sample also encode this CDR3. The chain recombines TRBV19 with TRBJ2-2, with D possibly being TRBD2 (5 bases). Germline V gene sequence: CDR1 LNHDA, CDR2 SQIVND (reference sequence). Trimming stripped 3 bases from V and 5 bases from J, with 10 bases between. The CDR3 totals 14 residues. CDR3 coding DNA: TGTGCCAGTAGTATCGACCGGGAAACCGGGGAGCTGTTTTTT. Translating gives CASSIDRETGELFF.

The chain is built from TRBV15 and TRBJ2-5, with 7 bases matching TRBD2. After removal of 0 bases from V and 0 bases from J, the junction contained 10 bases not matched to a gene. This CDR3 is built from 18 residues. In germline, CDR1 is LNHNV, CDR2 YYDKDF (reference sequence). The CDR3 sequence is CATSRDGRAGDYQETQYF. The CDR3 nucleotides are TGTGCCACCAGCAGAGATGGGAGGGCGGGGGATTACCAAGAGACCCAGTACTTC.

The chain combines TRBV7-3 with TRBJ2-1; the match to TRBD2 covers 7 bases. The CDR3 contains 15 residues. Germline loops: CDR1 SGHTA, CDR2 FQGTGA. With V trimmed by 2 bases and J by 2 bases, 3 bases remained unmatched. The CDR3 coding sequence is TGTGCCAGCAGCTTAGGGGGGGGAGCCTACAATGAGCAGTTCTTC. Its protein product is CASSLGGGAYNEQFF.

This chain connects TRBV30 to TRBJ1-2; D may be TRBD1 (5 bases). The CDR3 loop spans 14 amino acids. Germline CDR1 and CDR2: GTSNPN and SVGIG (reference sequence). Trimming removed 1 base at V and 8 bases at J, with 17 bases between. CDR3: CAWSGFGTGDGYTF. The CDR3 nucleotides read TGTGCCTGGAGTGGTTTCGGGACGGGGGACGGCTACACCTTC.